This TCR beta chain was sequenced in a study of CD8+ T cells in alopecia areata. The CDR3 is 13 amino acids. Germline CDR1 is SEHNR and CDR2 is FQNEAQ (reference sequence). The germline V and J ends were trimmed by 4 bases and 6 bases, with 10 bases remaining between them. cDNA prepared by RNA extraction and subsequent reverse transcription served as the template for sequencing. Profiling relied on immunoSEQ multiplex PCR, and the TCRdb table lists in-frame clones only, not all of them. The table has around 140,000 clones, around 50% seen once. This clone appeared a few times. Its antigen is undetermined. Overall study results and limits: Scalp samples also yield sequences from resident alphabeta T cells of normal skin. Alopecia totalis/universalis scalp especially showed more expanded CD8+ clones than normal scalp.

A FACSAria was used to sort CD4+ and CD8+ T cells. These cells came from PBMCs. The sequencing here drew on CD4+ T cells sorted from blood, taken at week 0. The clonotype originates from a human donor with alopecia areata. The rearrangement links TRBV7-9 to TRBJ1-5; D unresolved. The DNA for the CDR3 is TGTGCCAGCAGCTCGCCCGGGCCTCAGCCCCAGCATTTT. Translated: CASSSPGPQPQHF.